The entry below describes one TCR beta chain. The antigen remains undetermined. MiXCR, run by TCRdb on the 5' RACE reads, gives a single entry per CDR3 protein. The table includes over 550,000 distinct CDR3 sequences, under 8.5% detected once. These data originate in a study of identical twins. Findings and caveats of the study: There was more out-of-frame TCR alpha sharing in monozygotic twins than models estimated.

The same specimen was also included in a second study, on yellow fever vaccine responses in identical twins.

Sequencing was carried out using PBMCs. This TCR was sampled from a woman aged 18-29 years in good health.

The CDR3 nucleotides read TGCGCCAGCAGCGGCAAGACACAGGGGTCGAGGACAGATACGCAGTATTTT. Protein: CASSGKTQGSRTDTQYF. The chain combines TRBV5-1 with TRBJ2-3; 7 nucleotides agree with TRBD1. With V trimmed by 4 bases and J by 3 bases, 14 bases remained unmatched. CDR3 length: 17 residues. The germline V gene encodes CDR1 SGHRS and CDR2 YFSETQ.